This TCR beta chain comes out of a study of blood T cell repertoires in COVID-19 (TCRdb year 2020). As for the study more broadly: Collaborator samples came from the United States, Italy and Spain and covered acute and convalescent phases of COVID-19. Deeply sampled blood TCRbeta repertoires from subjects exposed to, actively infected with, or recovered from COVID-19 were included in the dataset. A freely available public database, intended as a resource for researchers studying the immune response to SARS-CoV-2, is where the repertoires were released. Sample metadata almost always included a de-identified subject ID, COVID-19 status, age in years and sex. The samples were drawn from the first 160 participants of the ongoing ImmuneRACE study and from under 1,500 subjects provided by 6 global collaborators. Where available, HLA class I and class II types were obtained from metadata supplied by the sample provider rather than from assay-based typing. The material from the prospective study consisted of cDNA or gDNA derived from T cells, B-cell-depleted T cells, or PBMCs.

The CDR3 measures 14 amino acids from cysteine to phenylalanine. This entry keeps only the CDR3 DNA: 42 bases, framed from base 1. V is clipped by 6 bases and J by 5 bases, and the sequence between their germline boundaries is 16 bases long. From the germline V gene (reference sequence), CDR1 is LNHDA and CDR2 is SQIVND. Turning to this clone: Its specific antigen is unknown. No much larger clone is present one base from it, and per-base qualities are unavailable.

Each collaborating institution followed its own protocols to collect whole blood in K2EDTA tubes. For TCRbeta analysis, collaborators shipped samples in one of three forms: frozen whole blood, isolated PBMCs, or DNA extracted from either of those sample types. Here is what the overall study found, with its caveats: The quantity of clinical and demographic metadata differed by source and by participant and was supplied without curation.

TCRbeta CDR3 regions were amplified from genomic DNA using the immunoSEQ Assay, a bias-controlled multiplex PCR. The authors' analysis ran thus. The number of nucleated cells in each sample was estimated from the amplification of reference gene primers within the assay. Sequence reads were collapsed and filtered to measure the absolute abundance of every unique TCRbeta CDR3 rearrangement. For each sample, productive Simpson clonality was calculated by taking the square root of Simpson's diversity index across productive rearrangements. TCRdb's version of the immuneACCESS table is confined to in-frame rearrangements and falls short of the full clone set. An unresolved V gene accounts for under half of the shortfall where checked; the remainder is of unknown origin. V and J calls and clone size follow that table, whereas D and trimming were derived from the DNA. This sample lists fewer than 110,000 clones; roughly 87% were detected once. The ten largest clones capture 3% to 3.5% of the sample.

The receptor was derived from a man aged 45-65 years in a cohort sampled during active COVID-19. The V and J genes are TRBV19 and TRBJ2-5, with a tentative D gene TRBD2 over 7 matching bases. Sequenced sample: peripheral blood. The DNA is TGTGCCAGTAGGAACGGGGGGCCGGGGGAGACCCAGTACTTC. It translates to CASRNGGPGETQYF.